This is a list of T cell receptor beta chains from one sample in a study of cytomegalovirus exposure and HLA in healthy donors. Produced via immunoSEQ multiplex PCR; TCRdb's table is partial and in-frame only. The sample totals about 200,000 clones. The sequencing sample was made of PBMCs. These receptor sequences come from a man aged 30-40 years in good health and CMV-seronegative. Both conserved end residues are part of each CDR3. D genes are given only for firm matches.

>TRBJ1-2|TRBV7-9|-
CASSSRGATGDGYTF
TGTGCCAGCAGCTCCCGAGGGGCGACGGGAGATGGCTACACCTTC
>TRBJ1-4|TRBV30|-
CAWSGYGTPVNSEKLFF
TGTGCCTGGAGTGGCTACGGGACACCCGTAAATAGTGAAAAACTGTTTTTT
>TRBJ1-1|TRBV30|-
CAWSVEGNTEAFF
TGTGCCTGGAGTGTAGAGGGGAACACTGAAGCTTTCTTT
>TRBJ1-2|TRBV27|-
CASGGGTRDPLDGYTF
TGTGCCAGCGGCGGTGGGACAAGAGACCCTTTGGATGGCTACACCTTC
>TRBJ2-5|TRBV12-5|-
CASGLAGETQYF
TGTGCTAGTGGTTTGGCAGGGGAGACCCAGTACTTC
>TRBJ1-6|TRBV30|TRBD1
CAWSAWDRAWEPLHF
TGTGCCTGGAGTGCGTGGGACAGGGCTTGGGAGCCCCTCCACTTT
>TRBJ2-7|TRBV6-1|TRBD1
CASSVDRTYEQYF
TGTGCCAGCAGTGTGGACAGGACCTACGAGCAGTACTTC
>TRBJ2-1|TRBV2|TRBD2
CASSGGVSSYNEQFF
TGTGCCAGCAGCGGGGGGGTTAGCTCCTACAATGAGCAGTTCTTC
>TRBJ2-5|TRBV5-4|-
CASSLDGTQYF
TGTGCCAGCAGCTTGGACGGGACCCAGTACTTC
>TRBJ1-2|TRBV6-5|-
CASSPLAGAGYTF
TGTGCCAGCAGCCCTTTGGCAGGGGCTGGCTACACCTTC
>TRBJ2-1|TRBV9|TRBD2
CASSVGVAGSSYNEQFF
TGTGCCAGCAGCGTAGGTGTAGCGGGTAGCTCCTACAATGAGCAGTTCTTC
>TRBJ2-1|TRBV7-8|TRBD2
CASSLLAGHDNEQFF
TGTGCCAGCAGCTTATTAGCGGGACACGACAATGAGCAGTTCTTC
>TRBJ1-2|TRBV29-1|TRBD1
CSVSGQGNYGYTF
TGCAGCGTCTCGGGACAGGGGAACTATGGCTACACCTTC
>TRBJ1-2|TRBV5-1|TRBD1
CASSPGQATYGYTF
TGCGCCAGCAGCCCGGGACAGGCAACCTATGGCTACACCTTC
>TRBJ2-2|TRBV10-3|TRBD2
CASRRGAPDTGELFF
TGTGCCAGTCGGCGGGGGGCCCCTGACACCGGGGAGCTGTTTTTT
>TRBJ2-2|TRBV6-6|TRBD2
CASSYAGGPYTGELFF
TGTGCCAGCAGTTACGCGGGGGGGCCGTACACCGGGGAGCTGTTTTTT
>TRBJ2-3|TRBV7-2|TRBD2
CASSLYGGFNTDTQYF
TGTGCCAGCAGCTTATACGGGGGGTTCAACACAGATACGCAGTATTTT
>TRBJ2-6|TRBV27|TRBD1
CASSLFGTGASGANVLTF
TGTGCCAGCAGCCTTTTTGGGACAGGGGCCTCTGGGGCCAACGTCCTGACTTTC
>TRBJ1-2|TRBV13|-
CASSRAPGGYGYTF
TGTGCCAGCAGCAGGGCCCCCGGAGGCTATGGCTACACCTTC
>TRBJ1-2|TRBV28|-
CASSLNNGYTF
TGTGCCAGCAGTTTAAACAATGGCTACACCTTC
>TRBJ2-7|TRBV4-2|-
CASSQDLALTNSYEQYF
TGTGCCAGCAGCCAAGATCTTGCGCTTACTAACTCCTACGAGCAGTACTTC
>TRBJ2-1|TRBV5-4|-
CASSLPPPGQHEQFF
TGTGCCAGCAGCTTGCCCCCCCCAGGGCAGCATGAGCAGTTCTTC
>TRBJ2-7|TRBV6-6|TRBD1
CASSPRDRSSYEQYF
TGTGCCAGCAGCCCCCGGGACAGGAGCTCCTACGAGCAGTACTTC
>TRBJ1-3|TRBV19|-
CASSNLLSGGNTIYF
TGTGCCAGTAGTAACCTTTTATCTGGCGGAAACACCATATATTTT
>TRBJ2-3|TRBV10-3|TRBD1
CATLQGASTDTQYF
TGTGCCACCCTGCAGGGGGCTAGCACAGATACGCAGTATTTT
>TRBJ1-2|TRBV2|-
CASMAGGSNYGYTF
TGTGCCAGCATGGCGGGGGGATCTAACTATGGCTACACCTTC
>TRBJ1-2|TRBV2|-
CASSESGGSYGYTF
TGTGCCAGCAGTGAAAGTGGAGGGAGCTATGGCTACACCTTC
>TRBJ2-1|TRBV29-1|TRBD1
CSVEKPGQFFYNEQFF
TGCAGCGTTGAAAAACCGGGACAGTTTTTCTACAATGAGCAGTTCTTC
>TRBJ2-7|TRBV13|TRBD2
CASSFSGGAYEQYF
TGTGCCAGCAGCTTTAGCGGGGGGGCCTACGAGCAGTACTTC
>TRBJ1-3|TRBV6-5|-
CASSLQVGHTIYF
TGTGCCAGCAGTTTACAGGTCGGACACACCATATATTTT
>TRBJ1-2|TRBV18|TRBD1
CASSPAGTGYGYTF
TGTGCCAGCTCCCCGGCCGGGACAGGGTATGGCTACACCTTC
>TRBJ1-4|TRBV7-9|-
CASSLFPGMATNEKLFF
TGTGCCAGCAGCTTGTTCCCAGGGATGGCAACTAATGAAAAACTGTTTTTT
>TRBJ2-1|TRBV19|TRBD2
CASSIFTSGGFNEQFF
TGTGCCAGTAGTATCTTCACTAGCGGGGGGTTCAATGAGCAGTTCTTC
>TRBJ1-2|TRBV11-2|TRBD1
CASSLVRVTGGFGYTF
TGTGCCAGCAGCTTAGTGAGAGTGACAGGGGGCTTTGGCTACACCTTC
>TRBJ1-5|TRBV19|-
CASSIAGGQPQHF
TGTGCCAGTAGTATAGCCGGGGGTCAGCCCCAGCATTTT
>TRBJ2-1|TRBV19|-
CASSIDILGDEFF
TGTGCCAGTAGTATAGATATTTTGGGAGACGAGTTCTTC
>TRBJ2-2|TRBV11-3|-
CASSLQGGYTDTGELFF
TGTGCCAGCAGCTTGCAGGGGGGTTATACGGACACCGGGGAGCTGTTTTTT
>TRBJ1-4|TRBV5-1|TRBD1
CASRKTAGQGNEKLFF
TGCGCCAGCAGAAAAACCGCGGGACAGGGCAATGAAAAACTGTTTTTT
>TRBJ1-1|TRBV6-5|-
CASSRGGGAGTEAFF
TGTGCCAGCAGTAGGGGAGGGGGGGCGGGCACTGAAGCTTTCTTT
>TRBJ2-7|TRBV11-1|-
CASSRDVMGGEQYF
TGTGCCAGCAGCCGGGACGTGATGGGAGGCGAGCAGTACTTC
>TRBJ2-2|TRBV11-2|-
CASSFQQGNTGELFF
TGTGCCAGCAGCTTCCAACAGGGTAACACCGGGGAGCTGTTTTTT
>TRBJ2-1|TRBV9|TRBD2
CASSVEVAGVRDEQFF
TGTGCCAGCAGCGTAGAAGTAGCGGGGGTCAGGGATGAGCAGTTCTTC
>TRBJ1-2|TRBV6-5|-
CASSYNGGNYGYTF
TGTGCCAGCAGTTACAATGGGGGGAACTATGGCTACACCTTC
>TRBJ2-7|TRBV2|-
CASTRGYEQYF
TGTGCCAGCACCCGAGGCTACGAGCAGTACTTC
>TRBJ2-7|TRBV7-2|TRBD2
CASVRGGLGWQYF
TGTGCCAGCGTGCGGGGGGGCCTGGGGTGGCAGTACTTC
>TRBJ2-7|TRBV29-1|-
CSVVPGRNEQYF
TGCAGCGTTGTCCCAGGCCGGAACGAGCAGTACTTC
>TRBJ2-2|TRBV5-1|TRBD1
CASSPGQSNTGELFF
TGCGCCAGCAGCCCGGGACAGTCGAACACCGGGGAGCTGTTTTTT
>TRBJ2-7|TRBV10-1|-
CASSEGKGRQIHEQYF
TGCGCCAGCAGTGAGGGAAAAGGGCGACAGATCCACGAGCAGTACTTC
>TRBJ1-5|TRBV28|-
CASRRVVQPQHF
TGTGCCAGCAGGAGGGTAGTTCAGCCCCAGCATTTT
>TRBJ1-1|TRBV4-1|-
CASSHEDRNTEAFF
TGCGCCAGCAGCCACGAAGACAGGAACACTGAAGCTTTCTTT
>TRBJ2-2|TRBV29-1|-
CSVEAAPAGTGELFF
TGCAGCGTTGAAGCGGCCCCGGCGGGCACCGGGGAGCTGTTTTTT
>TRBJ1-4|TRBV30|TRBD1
CAWGLPGTVGEKLFF
TGTGCCTGGGGCCTCCCCGGGACAGTTGGTGAAAAACTGTTTTTT
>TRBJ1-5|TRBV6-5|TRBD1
CASRQGDRDNQPQHF
TGTGCCAGCAGGCAGGGGGACAGGGACAATCAGCCCCAGCATTTT
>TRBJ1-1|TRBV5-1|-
CASSLRGNTEAFF
TGCGCCAGCAGCTTACGGGGAAACACTGAAGCTTTCTTT
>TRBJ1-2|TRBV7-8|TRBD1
CASSLVRTGPKLYYGYTF
TGTGCCAGCAGCTTAGTAAGGACAGGGCCGAAACTCTACTATGGCTACACCTTC